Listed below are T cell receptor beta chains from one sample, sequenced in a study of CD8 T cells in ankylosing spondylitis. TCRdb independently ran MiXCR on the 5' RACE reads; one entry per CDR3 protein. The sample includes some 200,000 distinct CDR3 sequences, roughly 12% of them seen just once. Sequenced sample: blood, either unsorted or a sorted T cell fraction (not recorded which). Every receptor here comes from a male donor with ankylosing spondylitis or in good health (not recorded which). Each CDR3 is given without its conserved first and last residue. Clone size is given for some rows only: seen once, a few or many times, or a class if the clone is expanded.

cdr3_aa: ASSRTGLGTDTQY
clone_size: few
v_call: TRBV12-3/TRBV12-4

cdr3_aa: SARGFDSHNEQF
clone_size: few
v_call: TRBV20-1

cdr3_aa: ASSQGGGAREEQY
clone_size: few
v_call: TRBV3-1

cdr3_aa: ASSFKLSGANVLT
clone_size: -
v_call: TRBV5-4

cdr3_aa: ASSLGQGHQF
clone_size: -
v_call: TRBV27

cdr3_aa: ASSPRQGGDVY
clone_size: -
v_call: TRBV7-9

cdr3_aa: ASSLRSSGGALDGELF
clone_size: few
v_call: TRBV27

cdr3_aa: ASSPPGQSWEQY
clone_size: -
v_call: TRBV6-1

cdr3_aa: ASSLRDSQETQY
clone_size: many
v_call: TRBV3-1

cdr3_aa: ASSEYPLEAIANTEAF
clone_size: once
v_call: TRBV18

cdr3_aa: ASSPVLSSYNEQF
clone_size: many
v_call: TRBV6-5

cdr3_aa: ASSRYLDGNTEAF
clone_size: -
v_call: TRBV4-2

cdr3_aa: ASSQARAGSGPDTQY
clone_size: -
v_call: TRBV4-1

cdr3_aa: ASSAGPGTEAF
clone_size: -
v_call: TRBV2

cdr3_aa: SARYRDIGLYNEQF
clone_size: few
v_call: TRBV20-1

cdr3_aa: ASSPHHTGELF
clone_size: few
v_call: TRBV12-3/TRBV12-4

cdr3_aa: ASSLAGTGGEAF
clone_size: -
v_call: TRBV6-2/TRBV6-3

cdr3_aa: ASSQGGVQETQY
clone_size: few
v_call: TRBV4-2

cdr3_aa: ASSPAGGGAFSEQY
clone_size: few
v_call: TRBV4-1

cdr3_aa: ASGTDSYTEAF
clone_size: -
v_call: TRBV12-3/TRBV12-4

cdr3_aa: ASSLGTSGIYEQY
clone_size: few
v_call: TRBV27

cdr3_aa: ASSLAGYNSPLH
clone_size: many
v_call: TRBV7-2

cdr3_aa: ASSLGAATEAF
clone_size: -
v_call: TRBV7-6

cdr3_aa: ASSSTLYQEAF
clone_size: many
v_call: TRBV12-3/TRBV12-4

cdr3_aa: ASSENWPQETQY
clone_size: -
v_call: TRBV6-1

cdr3_aa: SATVGEQF
clone_size: few
v_call: TRBV20-1

cdr3_aa: SVGTQGAAGPYNEQF
clone_size: few
v_call: TRBV29-1

cdr3_aa: ASSLGSRSYNEQF
clone_size: few
v_call: TRBV12-3/TRBV12-4

cdr3_aa: ASSSDANTQY
clone_size: -
v_call: TRBV5-1

cdr3_aa: ASSLSAGLTEAF
clone_size: few
v_call: TRBV12-3/TRBV12-4

cdr3_aa: SVDSGRAPTDTQY
clone_size: few
v_call: TRBV29-1

cdr3_aa: ASSPSLLDSTDTQY
clone_size: -
v_call: TRBV2

cdr3_aa: ASSFRSLSDQPQH
clone_size: many
v_call: TRBV7-2

cdr3_aa: ASSSYTDTQY
clone_size: many
v_call: TRBV11-2

cdr3_aa: ASSPQGYTEAF
clone_size: many
v_call: TRBV12-3/TRBV12-4

cdr3_aa: ASSGEGRGAEAF
clone_size: many
v_call: TRBV27

cdr3_aa: ASSLTGGGTGELF
clone_size: few
v_call: TRBV27

cdr3_aa: ASSLRSDKNTGELF
clone_size: few
v_call: TRBV12-3/TRBV12-4

cdr3_aa: ASSQPTLAASGNEQF
clone_size: -
v_call: TRBV14

cdr3_aa: ASSPLAALQETQY
clone_size: -
v_call: TRBV7-8

cdr3_aa: ASSAGTMEQY
clone_size: -
v_call: TRBV27

cdr3_aa: SVGAFRGNEQF
clone_size: many
v_call: TRBV29-1

cdr3_aa: SWGLRNTEAF
clone_size: -
v_call: TRBV20-1

cdr3_aa: ASSPPGLATEQF
clone_size: -
v_call: TRBV18

cdr3_aa: AIKGGDSAITTGELF
clone_size: -
v_call: TRBV10-3

cdr3_aa: SVRGDSQGYTEAF
clone_size: many
v_call: TRBV29-1